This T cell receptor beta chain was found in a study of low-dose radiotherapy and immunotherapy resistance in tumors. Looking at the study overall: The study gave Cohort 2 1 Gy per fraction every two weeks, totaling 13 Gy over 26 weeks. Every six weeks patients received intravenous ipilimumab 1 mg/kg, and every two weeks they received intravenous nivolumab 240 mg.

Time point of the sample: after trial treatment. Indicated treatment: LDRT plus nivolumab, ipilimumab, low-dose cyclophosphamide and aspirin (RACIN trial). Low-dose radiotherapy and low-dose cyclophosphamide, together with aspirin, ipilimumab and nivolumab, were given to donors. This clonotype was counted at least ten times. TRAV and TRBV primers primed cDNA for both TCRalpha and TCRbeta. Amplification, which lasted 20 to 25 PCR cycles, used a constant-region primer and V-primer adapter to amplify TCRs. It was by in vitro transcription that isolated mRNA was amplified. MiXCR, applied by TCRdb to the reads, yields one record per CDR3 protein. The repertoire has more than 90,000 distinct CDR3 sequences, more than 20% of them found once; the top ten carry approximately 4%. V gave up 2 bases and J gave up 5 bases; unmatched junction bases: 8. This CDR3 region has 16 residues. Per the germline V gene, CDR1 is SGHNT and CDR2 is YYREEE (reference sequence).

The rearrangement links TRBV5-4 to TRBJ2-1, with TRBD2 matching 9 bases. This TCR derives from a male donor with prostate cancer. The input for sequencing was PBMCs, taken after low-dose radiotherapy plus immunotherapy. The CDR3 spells CASSFQAGGPHNEQFF. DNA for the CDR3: TGTGCCAGCAGCTTTCAGGCGGGGGGGCCCCACAATGAGCAGTTCTTC. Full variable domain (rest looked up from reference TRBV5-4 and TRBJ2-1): ETGVTQSPTHLIKTRGQQVTLRCSSQSGHNTVSWYQQALGQGPQFIFQYYREEENGRGNFPPRFSGLQFPNYSSELNVNALELDDSALYLCASSFQAGGPHNEQFFGPGTRLTVL.